Listed here is a single TCR beta chain. All enrollees were roughly 18 to 90 years old and from 20 to 25 US areas. Clinical histories supplied by participants themselves formed the basis of cohort assignment. These data are taken from a study of blood T cell repertoires in COVID-19. Study in general: Samples of COVID-19 (acute and convalescent) were obtained from the United States, Italy and Spain.

Original analysis: Amplification from reference gene primers served as the basis for estimated nucleated cell counts. The table came from immunoSEQ multiplex PCR; TCRdb's copy has only in-frame clones and leaves some out. The D gene and trimming were derived from the DNA, and the V and J assignments and clone size from that table. This table has roughly 140,000 clones, under 85% appearing once. Deletions cut 0 bases from V and 4 bases from J, with 10 bases between. This CDR3 spans 15 amino acids. Germline assignment: CDR1 LNHNV and CDR2 YYDKDF (reference sequence). The TCR originated in a woman aged 18-30 years who had been exposed to COVID-19. Sequencing used PBMCs or T cells enriched from blood (not recorded which). This chain connects TRBV15 to TRBJ1-5, with D possibly being TRBD1 (5 bases). Here the CDR3 DNA reads TGTGCCACCAGCAGAGATTACGGGGGAAATCAGCCCCAGCATTTT. Protein sequence: CATSRDYGGNQPQHF.